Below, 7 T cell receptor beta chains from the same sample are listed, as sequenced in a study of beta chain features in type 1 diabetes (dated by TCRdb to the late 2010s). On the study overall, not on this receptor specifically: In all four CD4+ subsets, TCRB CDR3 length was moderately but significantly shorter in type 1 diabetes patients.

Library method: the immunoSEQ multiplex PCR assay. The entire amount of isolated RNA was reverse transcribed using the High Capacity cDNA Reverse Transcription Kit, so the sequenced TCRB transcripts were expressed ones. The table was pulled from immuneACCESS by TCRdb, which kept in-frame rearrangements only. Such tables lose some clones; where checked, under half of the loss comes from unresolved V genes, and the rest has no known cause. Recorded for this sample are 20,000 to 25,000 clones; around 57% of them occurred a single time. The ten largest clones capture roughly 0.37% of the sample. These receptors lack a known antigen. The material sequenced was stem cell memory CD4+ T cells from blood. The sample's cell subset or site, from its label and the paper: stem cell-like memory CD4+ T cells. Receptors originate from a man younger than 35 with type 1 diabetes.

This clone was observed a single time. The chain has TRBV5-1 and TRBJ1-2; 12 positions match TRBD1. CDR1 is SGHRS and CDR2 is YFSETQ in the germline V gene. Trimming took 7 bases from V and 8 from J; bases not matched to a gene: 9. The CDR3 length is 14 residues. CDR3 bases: TGCGCCAGCGGGACAGGGGGCCTGGTAGAGGGCTACACCTTC. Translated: CASGTGGLVEGYTF.

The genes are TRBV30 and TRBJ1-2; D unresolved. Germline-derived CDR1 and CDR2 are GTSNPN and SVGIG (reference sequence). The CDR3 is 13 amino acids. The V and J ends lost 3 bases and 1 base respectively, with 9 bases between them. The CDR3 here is CAWSPASNYGYTF. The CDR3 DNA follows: TGTGCCTGGAGCCCGGCTAGTAACTATGGCTACACCTTC.

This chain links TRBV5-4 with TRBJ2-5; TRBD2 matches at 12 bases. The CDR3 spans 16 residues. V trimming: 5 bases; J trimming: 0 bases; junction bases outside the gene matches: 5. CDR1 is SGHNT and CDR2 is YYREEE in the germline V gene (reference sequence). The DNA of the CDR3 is TGTGCCAGCAGTATGACTAGCGGGAGCTACCAAGAGACCCAGTACTTC. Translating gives CASSMTSGSYQETQYF.

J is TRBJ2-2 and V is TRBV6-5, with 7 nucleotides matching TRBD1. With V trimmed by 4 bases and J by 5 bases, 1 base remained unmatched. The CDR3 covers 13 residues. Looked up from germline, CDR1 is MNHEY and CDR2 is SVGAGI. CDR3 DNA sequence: TGTGCCAGCAGTTCCAGGGGGACCGGGGAGCTGTTTTTT. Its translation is CASSSRGTGELFF.

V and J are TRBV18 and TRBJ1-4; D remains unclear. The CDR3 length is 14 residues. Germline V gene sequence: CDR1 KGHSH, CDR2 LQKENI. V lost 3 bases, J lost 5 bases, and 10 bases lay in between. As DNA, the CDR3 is TGTGCCAGCTCACCGGCAAGTCAGAATGAAAAACTGTTTTTT. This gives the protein CASSPASQNEKLFF.

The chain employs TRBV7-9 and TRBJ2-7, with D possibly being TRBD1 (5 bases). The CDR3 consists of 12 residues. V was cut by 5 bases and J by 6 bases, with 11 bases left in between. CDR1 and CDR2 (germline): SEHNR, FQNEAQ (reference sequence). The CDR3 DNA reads TGTGCCAGCAGCCGCGACAGAGGCGAGCAGTACTTC. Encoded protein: CASSRDRGEQYF.

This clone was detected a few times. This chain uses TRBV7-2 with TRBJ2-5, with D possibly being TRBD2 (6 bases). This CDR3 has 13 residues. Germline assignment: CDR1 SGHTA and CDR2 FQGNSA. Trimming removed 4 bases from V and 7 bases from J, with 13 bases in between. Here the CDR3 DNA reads TGTGCCAGCAGCTGGAGGGACGCGGGGACCCAGTACTTC. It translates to CASSWRDAGTQYF.